The next 18 T cell receptor beta chains were all read from a single sample in a study of spatial heterogeneity in lung cancer. TCRdb ran MiXCR on the 5' RACE reads and lists one entry per CDR3 protein. The sample holds under 40,000 distinct CDR3 sequences; 5% to 6.5% are singletons and the top ten take roughly 25%. Time point denoted: sample taken at primary tumor resection. The specimen comprised PBMCs, sampled at surgery. The receptors stem from a female donor with early-stage non-small cell lung cancer.

The rearrangement links TRBV7-6 to TRBJ2-1, with D maybe TRBD1 (6 bases). Trimming pared 1 base from V and 8 bases from J, leaving 12 bases between. Germline CDR1 reads SGHVS; CDR2 reads FNYEAQ. CDR3 size: 14 residues. In nucleotides, the CDR3 is TGTGCCAGCAGCTTAGGGGACACCGGAGATGAGCAGTTCTTC. Amino acids: CASSLGDTGDEQFF.

This clonotype was found many times. The V gene is TRBV6-2 or TRBV6-3, the J gene TRBJ2-7, with D perhaps matching TRBD2 (6 bases). V was pared by 7 bases and J by 0 bases, with 13 bases between. From germline, CDR1 is MNHEY and CDR2 SVGEGT. CDR3 size: 14 residues. DNA for the CDR3: TGTGCCAGCACCGGGGCGGGGACCTCCTACGAGCAGTACTTC. Protein sequence: CASTGAGTSYEQYF.

This clonotype was recorded many times. The chain links TRBV3-1 to TRBJ2-1; no clear D. The length of the CDR3 is 15 residues. Germline CDR1 LGHDT, CDR2 YNNKEL (reference sequence). Trimming shortened V by 2 bases and J by 0 bases, and 8 bases separated the two germline ends. CDR3 DNA sequence: TGTGCCAGCAGCCAAAGCTTGAGCTCCTACAATGAGCAGTTCTTC. This sequence encodes CASSQSLSSYNEQFF.

The chain has TRBV5-5 and TRBJ2-7, with 12 bases identical to TRBD1. The V gene end was trimmed by 6 bases and the J gene end by 7 bases; junction bases not matched to a gene: 11. CDR3 length: 15 amino acids. The germline V gene has CDR1 SGHKS and CDR2 YYEKEE (reference sequence). The CDR3, as DNA: TGTGCCAGCAACCCGCCGGGACAGGGGGCGCGGGAGCAGTACTTC. It specifies CASNPPGQGAREQYF. Drawing the rest from reference TRBV5-5 and TRBJ2-7, the complete variable domain is DAGVTQSPTHLIKTRGQQVTLRCSPISGHKSVSWYQQVLGQGPQFIFQYYEKEERGRGNFPDRFSARQFPNYSSELNVNALLLGDSALYLCASNPPGQGAREQYFGPGTRLTVT.

There are many counts of this clonotype. V and J are TRBV29-1 and TRBJ2-2; D is unresolved. V lost 7 bases and J 0 bases, leaving 15 bases between the germline ends. CDR1 and CDR2 from the germline V gene are SQVTM and ANQGSEA. The CDR3 length is 15 residues. The CDR3 DNA sequence: TGCAGCGCCCTTGCGCGACGCCCGAACACCGGGGAGCTGTTTTTT. Protein sequence: CSALARRPNTGELFF.

The sample holds many counts of this clonotype. V usage is TRBV9 and J usage is TRBJ1-1; 7 nucleotides line up with TRBD1. Germline CDR1 reads SGDLS; CDR2 reads YYNGEE. The V and J ends lost 2 bases and 2 bases, in that order; junction bases with no gene match: 3. This CDR3 is 14 amino acids long. DNA of the CDR3: TGTGCCAGCAGCGTGGGACAGCTAAACACTGAAGCTTTCTTT. Amino acid sequence: CASSVGQLNTEAFF.

In its sample, this clonotype was seen many times. The V call is TRBV12-3 or TRBV12-4, the J call TRBJ1-6; 7 nucleotides align to TRBD1. J was trimmed by 7 bases and V by 5 bases; bases with no gene match: 8. This CDR3 has 15 residues. The CDR3 sequence is CASSPTSGGNSPLHF. The DNA for the CDR3 is TGTGCCAGCAGTCCGACCTCAGGGGGAAATTCACCCCTCCACTTT.

The sample holds many counts of this clonotype. CDR3 residues: CASMGAGEQFF. The DNA of the CDR3 is TGTGCCAGCATGGGGGCGGGTGAGCAGTTCTTC. The V and J genes are TRBV6-1 and TRBJ2-1; possibly TRBD1 for D (6 bases). The CDR3 consists of 11 residues. CDR1 and CDR2 (germline): MNHNS, SASEGT. The V and J ends lost 7 bases and 9 bases respectively, with 10 bases between them.

This chain joins TRBV5-4 and TRBJ1-3; D not certain. Trimming pared 2 bases from V and 4 bases from J, leaving 10 bases between. The CDR3 is made up of 14 amino acids. Looked up from germline, CDR1 is SGHNT and CDR2 is YYREEE (reference sequence). CDR3 amino acids: CASSLFGVGNTIYF. The CDR3 DNA sequence: TGTGCCAGCAGCTTATTTGGGGTAGGAAACACCATATATTTT.

This chain links TRBV5-5 with TRBJ2-7, with 11 bases fitting TRBD1. The trim removed 6 bases at V and 2 bases at J, leaving 7 bases unmatched. The germline V gene has CDR1 SGHKS and CDR2 YYEKEE (reference sequence). CDR3 length: 15 amino acids. DNA of the CDR3: TGTGCCAGCATCGCCGGGACAGGGGGTCCCTACGAGCAGTACTTC. Translating it yields CASIAGTGGPYEQYF.

In its sample, this clonotype was seen many times. Here the CDR3 DNA reads TGTGCCAGCAGCAAGGGAGGGGAGCAGTACTTC. It specifies CASSKGGEQYF. The chain couples TRBV27 to TRBJ2-7; 7 bases match TRBD2. Looked up from germline, CDR1 is MNHEY and CDR2 is SMNVEV (reference sequence). V shed 6 bases and J 7 bases; nucleotides not matched to a gene: 3. The CDR3 has 11 residues.

To note about this clonotype: At one boundary the junction diverges from the germline segment, which might be a read error. The chain is built from TRBV6-2 or TRBV6-3 and TRBJ1-5, with D uncertain. Germline assignment: CDR1 MNHEY and CDR2 SVGEGT. This CDR3 has 15 residues. The CDR3 reads CASDDRGGYNQRQHF. The CDR3 region has the DNA TGTGCCAGCGATGACCGGGGAGGATACAATCAGCGCCAGCATTTT.

This clonotype was seen repeatedly, ten times or more. CDR3 bases: TGTGCCAGCAGCCCAGGTGGGGGCACTGGCTACACCTTC. It translates to CASSPGGGTGYTF. This chain joins TRBV7-2 and TRBJ1-2; D might be TRBD1 (6 bases). Germline values: CDR1 SGHTA, CDR2 FQGNSA. This CDR3 contains 13 residues. V was trimmed by 5 bases and J by 7 bases, leaving 14 bases between them.

In its sample, this clonotype was seen many times. The CDR3 protein is CASSYLNYGYTF. The CDR3 DNA reads TGTGCCAGCAGCTACCTGAACTATGGCTACACCTTC. The rearrangement joins TRBV28 to TRBJ1-2; no firm D call. The V gene lost 6 bases and the J gene lost 2 bases, with 7 bases spanning the gap. Germline lookup yields CDR1 MDHEN and CDR2 SYDVKM. The CDR3 covers 12 residues.

Many counts were recorded for this clonotype. This chain joins TRBV6-5 and TRBJ2-1, with no clear D. From germline, CDR1 is MNHEY and CDR2 SVGAGI. The CDR3 contains 15 residues. Trimming removed 6 bases at V and 4 bases at J, with 16 bases between. Written as DNA, the CDR3 is TGTGCCAGCAGGGGCCCGGGCTCTACTTACAATGAGCAGTTCTTC. It translates to CASRGPGSTYNEQFF.

This clonotype was observed many times. V usage is TRBV7-2 and J usage is TRBJ1-1; D gene uncertain. This CDR3 has 15 amino acids. V was pared by 4 bases and J by 3 bases, with 15 bases between. Germline V gene data show CDR1 as SGHTA and CDR2 as FQGNSA. The CDR3 nucleotides are TGTGCCAGCAGCTCACGGCCTCGACCCTACACTGAAGCTTTCTTT. The encoded protein is CASSSRPRPYTEAFF.

This clonotype occurred many times. The genes are TRBV4-3 and TRBJ1-6; D is perhaps TRBD1 (5 bases). This CDR3 has 16 residues. Germline V CDR1 and CDR2: LGHNA, YSLEER. Trimming took 4 bases from V and 7 from J, leaving 17 bases between them. CDR3: CASSPHSGGTNSPLHF. CDR3 nucleotides: TGCGCCAGCAGCCCCCACTCCGGGGGAACCAATTCACCCCTCCACTTT.

The V gene is TRBV2, the J gene TRBJ2-3; 7 bases map to TRBD2. Germline lookup yields CDR1 SNHLY and CDR2 FYNNEI. Trimming cost V 5 bases and J 0 bases; bases outside gene matches: 5. This CDR3 is 15 amino acids long. CDR3 protein: CASSSAGFSTDTQYF. CDR3 DNA sequence: TGTGCCAGCAGTTCAGCGGGGTTCAGCACAGATACGCAGTATTTT.